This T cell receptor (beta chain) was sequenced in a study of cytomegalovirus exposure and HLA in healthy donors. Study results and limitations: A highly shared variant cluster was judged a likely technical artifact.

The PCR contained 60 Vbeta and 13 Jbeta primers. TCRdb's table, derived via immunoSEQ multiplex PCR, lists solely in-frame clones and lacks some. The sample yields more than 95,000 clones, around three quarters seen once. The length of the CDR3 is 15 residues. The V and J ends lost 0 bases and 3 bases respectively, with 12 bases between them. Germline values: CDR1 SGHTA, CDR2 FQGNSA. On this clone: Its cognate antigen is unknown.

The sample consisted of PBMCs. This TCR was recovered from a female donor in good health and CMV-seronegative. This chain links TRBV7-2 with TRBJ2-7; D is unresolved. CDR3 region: CASSLAKRQNYEQYF. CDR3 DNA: TGTGCCAGCAGCTTAGCCAAACGTCAGAACTACGAGCAGTACTTC.